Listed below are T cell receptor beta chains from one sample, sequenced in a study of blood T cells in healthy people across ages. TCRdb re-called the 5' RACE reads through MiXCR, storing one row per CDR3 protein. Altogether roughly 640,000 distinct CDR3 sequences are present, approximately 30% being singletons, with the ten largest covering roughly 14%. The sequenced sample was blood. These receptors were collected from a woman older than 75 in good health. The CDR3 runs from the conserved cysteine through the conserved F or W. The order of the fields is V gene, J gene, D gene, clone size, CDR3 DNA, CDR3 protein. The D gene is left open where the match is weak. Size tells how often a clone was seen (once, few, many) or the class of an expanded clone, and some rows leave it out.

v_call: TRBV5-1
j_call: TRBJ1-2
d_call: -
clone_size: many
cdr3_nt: TGCGCCAGCAGCTTCGACGGGTTCTATGGCTACACCTTC
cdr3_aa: CASSFDGFYGYTF

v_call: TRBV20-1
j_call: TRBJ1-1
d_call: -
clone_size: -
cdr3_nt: TGCAGTGCTAGAAAGGGCCAGAACACTGAAGCTTTCTTT
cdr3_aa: CSARKGQNTEAFF

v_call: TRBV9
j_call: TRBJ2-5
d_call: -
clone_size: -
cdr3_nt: TGTGCCAGCAGCGTAGTGTCGGGGGAAGAGACCCAGTACTTC
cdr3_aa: CASSVVSGEETQYF

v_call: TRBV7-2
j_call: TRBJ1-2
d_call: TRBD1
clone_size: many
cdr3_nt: TGTGCCAGCAGCCTCTTCCCGGGACAGGGGTATGGCTACACCTTC
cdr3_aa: CASSLFPGQGYGYTF

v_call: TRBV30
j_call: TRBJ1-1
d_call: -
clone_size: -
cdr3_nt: TGTGCCTGGGGAACTGGGGGCACTGAAGCTTTCTTT
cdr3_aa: CAWGTGGTEAFF

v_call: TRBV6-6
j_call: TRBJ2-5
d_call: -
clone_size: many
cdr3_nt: TGTGCCAGCAGTTACAACATCGAAGAGACCCAGTACTTC
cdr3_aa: CASSYNIEETQYF

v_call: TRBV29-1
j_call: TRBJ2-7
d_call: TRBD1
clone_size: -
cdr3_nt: TGCAGCGTTGAGGGACAGGGACGGGGCGAGCAGTACTTC
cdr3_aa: CSVEGQGRGEQYF

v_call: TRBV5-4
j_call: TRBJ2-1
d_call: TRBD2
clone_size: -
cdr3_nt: TGTGCCAGCAGCCCGGGTGGGACTAGCGCGGGGGGACGGTTCTTC
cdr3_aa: CASSPGGTSAGGRFF

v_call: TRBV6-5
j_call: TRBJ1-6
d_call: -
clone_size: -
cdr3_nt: TGTGCCAGCAGTTACTCAAGTCAGGGGCAATCACCCCTCCACTTT
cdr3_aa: CASSYSSQGQSPLHF

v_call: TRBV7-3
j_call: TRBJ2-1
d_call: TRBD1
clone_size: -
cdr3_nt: TGTGCCAGCAGCTTCTCGGGACAGGGCGCTGAGACTCAGTTCTTC
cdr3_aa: CASSFSGQGAETQFF

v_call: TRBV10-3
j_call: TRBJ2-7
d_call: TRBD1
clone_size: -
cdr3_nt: TGTGCCATCAGTGGTCCCGGGACAGAGGGCTCCGAGCAGTACTTC
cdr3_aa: CAISGPGTEGSEQYF

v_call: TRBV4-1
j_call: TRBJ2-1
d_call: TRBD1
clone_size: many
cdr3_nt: TGCGCCAGCAGCCCCTCCCGGACAGGGGTCAATGAGCAGTTCTTC
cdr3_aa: CASSPSRTGVNEQFF

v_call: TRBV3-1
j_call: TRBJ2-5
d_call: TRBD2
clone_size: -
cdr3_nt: TGTGCCAGCAGCCAAAACCTAGCGGGGTTCAATGAGCAGTACTTC
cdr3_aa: CASSQNLAGFNEQYF

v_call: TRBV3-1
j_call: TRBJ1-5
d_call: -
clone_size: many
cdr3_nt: TGTGCCAGCAGCCAAGTCCCGTATAGCAATCAGCCCCAGCATTTT
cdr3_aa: CASSQVPYSNQPQHF

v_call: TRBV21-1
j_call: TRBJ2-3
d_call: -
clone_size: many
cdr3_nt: TGTGCCAGCAGCATACCTAGGACAGGGAAATCGGCAGATACGCAGTATTTT
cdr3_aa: CASSIPRTGKSADTQYF

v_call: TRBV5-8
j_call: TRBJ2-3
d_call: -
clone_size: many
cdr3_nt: TGTGCCAGCAGCCCCGGGAGTTACCCAGATACGCAGTATTTT
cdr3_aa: CASSPGSYPDTQYF

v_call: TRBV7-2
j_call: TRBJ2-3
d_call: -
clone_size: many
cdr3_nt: TGTGCCAGCAGCTTAGCGGTCAGTAAGAGCACAGATACGCAGTATTTT
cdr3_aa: CASSLAVSKSTDTQYF

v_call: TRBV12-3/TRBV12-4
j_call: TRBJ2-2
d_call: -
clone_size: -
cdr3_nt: TGTGCCAGCAGGGCCGAGGGGAACACCGGGGAGCTGTTTTTT
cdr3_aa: CASRAEGNTGELFF

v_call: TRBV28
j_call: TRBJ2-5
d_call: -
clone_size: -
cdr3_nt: TGTGCCAGCAGTTCACCAAGGCTTGGGGAGACCCAGTACTTC
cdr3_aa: CASSSPRLGETQYF

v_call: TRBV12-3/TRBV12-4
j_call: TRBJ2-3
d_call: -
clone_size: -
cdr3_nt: TGTGCCAGCAGACTAGGCACCACAGATGCGCAGTATTTT
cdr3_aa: CASRLGTTDAQYF

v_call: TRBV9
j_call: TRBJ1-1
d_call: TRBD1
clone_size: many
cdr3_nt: TGTGCCAGCAGCGTAGCTGGGACAGGCTACAACACTGAAGCTTTCTTT
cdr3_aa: CASSVAGTGYNTEAFF

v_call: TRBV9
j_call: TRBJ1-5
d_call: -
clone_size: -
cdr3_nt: TGTGCCAGCACGAAGGCCCAGCATTTT
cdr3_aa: CASTKAQHF

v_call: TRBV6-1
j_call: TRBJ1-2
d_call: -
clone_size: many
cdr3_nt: TGTGCCAGCAGTGACAGGAGAGCTACTTATGGCTACACCTTC
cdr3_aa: CASSDRRATYGYTF

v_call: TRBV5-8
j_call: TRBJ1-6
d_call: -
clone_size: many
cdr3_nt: TGTGCCAGCAGCCTGACAAGAAATAATTCACCCCTCCACTTT
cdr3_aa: CASSLTRNNSPLHF

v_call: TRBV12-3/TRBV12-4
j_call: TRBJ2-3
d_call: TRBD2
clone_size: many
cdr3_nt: TGTGCCAGCACCGACCCGGGACTAGCGGGTGTAAATACGCAGTATTTT
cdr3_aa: CASTDPGLAGVNTQYF

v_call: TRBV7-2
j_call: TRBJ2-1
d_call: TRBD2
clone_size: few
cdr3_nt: TGTACCAGCAGCTTAGCGTCTAGCGGGGTCCGAAATGAGCAGTTCTTC
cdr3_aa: CTSSLASSGVRNEQFF

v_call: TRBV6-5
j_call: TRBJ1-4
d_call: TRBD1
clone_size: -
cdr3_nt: TGTGCCAGCAGTCCCCCAGGGGGCCTGCAGAAACTGTTTTTT
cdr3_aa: CASSPPGGLQKLFF

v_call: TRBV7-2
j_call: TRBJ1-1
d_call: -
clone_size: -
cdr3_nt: TGTGCCAGCAGCCCTCGGAACACTGAAGCTCTCTTT
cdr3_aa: CASSPRNTEALF

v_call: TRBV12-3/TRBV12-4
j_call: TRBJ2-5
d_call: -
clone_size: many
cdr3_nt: TGTGCCAGCACCACAGGGGGGGTTGAGACCCAGTACTTC
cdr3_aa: CASTTGGVETQYF

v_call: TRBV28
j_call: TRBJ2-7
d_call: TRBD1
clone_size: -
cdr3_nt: TGTGCCAGCAGTTTATCCGGGACAGGGACAATATTATACTACGAGCAGTACTTC
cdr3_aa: CASSLSGTGTILYYEQYF

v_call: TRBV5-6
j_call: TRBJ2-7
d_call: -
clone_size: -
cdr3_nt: TGTGCCAGCAGCTTGGGGGTAGGGCGCGAGCAGTACTTC
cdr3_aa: CASSLGVGREQYF

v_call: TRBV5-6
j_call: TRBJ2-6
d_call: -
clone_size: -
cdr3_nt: TGTGCCAGCAGCTCCCTACAAGGAGGTGGGGCCAACGTCCTGACTTTC
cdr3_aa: CASSSLQGGGANVLTF

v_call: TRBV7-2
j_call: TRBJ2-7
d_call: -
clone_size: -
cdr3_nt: TGTGCCAGCAGCTTAGTTGTTTCGGCCGACGAGCAGTACTTC
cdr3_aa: CASSLVVSADEQYF

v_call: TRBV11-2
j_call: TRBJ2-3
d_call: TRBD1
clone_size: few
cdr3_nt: TGTGCCAGCAGCAAAGGGCGGGACAGGGGGACAGATACGCAGTATTTT
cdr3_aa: CASSKGRDRGTDTQYF

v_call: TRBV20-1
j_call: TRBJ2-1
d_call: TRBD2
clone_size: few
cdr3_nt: TGCAGTGCTGTCCGCCGAGCGGGGGGGGCTTGGGGAAATGAGCAGTTCTTC
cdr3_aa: CSAVRRAGGAWGNEQFF

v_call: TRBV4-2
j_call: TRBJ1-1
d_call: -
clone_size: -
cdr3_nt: TGTGCCAGCAGCGTCAGTGGTCAGGGTAACACTGAAGCTTTCTTT
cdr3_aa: CASSVSGQGNTEAFF

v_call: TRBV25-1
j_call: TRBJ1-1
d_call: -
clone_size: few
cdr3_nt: TGTGCCAGCAGCGGTCCTGGGGGAAAAATGAACACTGAAGCTTTCTTT
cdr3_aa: CASSGPGGKMNTEAFF

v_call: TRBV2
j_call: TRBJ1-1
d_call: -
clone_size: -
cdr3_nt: TGTGCCAGCAGTCTCCCGGACACTGAAGCTTTCTTT
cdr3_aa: CASSLPDTEAFF

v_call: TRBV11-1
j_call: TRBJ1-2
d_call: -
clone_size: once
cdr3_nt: TGTGCCAGCAGCTTAGGACAGGACCACTACTATGACTACACCTTC
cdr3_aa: CASSLGQDHYYDYTF

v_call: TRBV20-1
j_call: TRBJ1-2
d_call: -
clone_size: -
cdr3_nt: TGCAGTGGGGCAGAGAGCCCCCAGCCCACCGGCTACACCTTC
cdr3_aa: CSGAESPQPTGYTF

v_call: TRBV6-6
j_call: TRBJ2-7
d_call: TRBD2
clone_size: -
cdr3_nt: TGTGCCAGCAGTCCGCTCGTGGGGACTAGCGGGGGAAATGAGCAGTACTTC
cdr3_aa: CASSPLVGTSGGNEQYF

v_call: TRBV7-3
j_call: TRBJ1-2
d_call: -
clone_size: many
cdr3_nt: TGCGCCAGCAGCCCGGACGGTGCTAACTATGGCTACACCTTC
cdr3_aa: CASSPDGANYGYTF

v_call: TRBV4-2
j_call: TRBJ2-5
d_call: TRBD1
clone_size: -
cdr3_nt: TGTGCCAGCAGCCAAGACCCCCCGGCAGGGGGGACCCAGTACTTC
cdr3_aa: CASSQDPPAGGTQYF

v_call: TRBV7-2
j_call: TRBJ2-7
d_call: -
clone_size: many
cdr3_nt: TGTGCCAGCAGCTTGTCTGTCTACGAGCAGTACTTC
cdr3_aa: CASSLSVYEQYF

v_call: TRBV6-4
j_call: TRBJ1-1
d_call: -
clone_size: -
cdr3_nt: TGTGCCAGCAGCCAGGACCTCATGAACACTGAAGCTTTCTTT
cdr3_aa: CASSQDLMNTEAFF

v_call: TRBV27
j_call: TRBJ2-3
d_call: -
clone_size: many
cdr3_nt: TGTGCCAGCAGTTTATCGAGCTCGGGTGTACGCAATACGCAGTATTTT
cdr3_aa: CASSLSSSGVRNTQYF

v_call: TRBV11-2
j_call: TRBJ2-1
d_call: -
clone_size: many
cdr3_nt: TGTGCCAGCAGCTTGGGAGGGGGAAGGGATGAGCAGTTCTTC
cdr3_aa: CASSLGGGRDEQFF

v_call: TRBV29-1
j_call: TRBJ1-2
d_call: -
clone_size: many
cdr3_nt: TGCAGCGTTGACCCCGATATCTATGGCTACACCTTC
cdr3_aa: CSVDPDIYGYTF

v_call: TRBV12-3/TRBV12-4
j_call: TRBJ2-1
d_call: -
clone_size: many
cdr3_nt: TGTGCCAGCAGTGGGGGGCAGGGAGAGTTCTTC
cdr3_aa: CASSGGQGEFF

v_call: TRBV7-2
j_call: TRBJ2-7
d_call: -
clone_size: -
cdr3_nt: TGTGCCAGCAGCCCCCGGGGCCCAGGGTACGAGCAGTACTTC
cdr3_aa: CASSPRGPGYEQYF

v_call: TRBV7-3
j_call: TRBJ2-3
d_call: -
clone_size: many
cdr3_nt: TGTGCCAGCAGCTTCGGACTAAACACAGATACGCAGTATTTT
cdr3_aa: CASSFGLNTDTQYF

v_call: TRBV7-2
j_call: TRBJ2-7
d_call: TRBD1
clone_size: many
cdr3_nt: TGTGCCAGCAGCTATCACAGGGGCTCCTACGAGCAGTACTTC
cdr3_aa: CASSYHRGSYEQYF

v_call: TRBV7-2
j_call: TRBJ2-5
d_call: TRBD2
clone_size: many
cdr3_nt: TGTGCCAGCAGCACGACCCGGGCTAGCGGGGGTAAAGAGACCCAGTACTTC
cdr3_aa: CASSTTRASGGKETQYF

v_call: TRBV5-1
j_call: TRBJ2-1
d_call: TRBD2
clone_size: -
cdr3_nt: TGCGCCAGCAGCTTGACTAGCGGGGGGGGGAGTGAGCAGTTCTTC
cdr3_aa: CASSLTSGGGSEQFF

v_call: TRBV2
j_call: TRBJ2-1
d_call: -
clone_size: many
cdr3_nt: TGTGCCAGCAGTGAACTAGCGAGCTCCTACAATGAGCAGTTCTTC
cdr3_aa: CASSELASSYNEQFF

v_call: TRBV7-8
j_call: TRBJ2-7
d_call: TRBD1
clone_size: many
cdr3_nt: TGTGCCAGCAGCTTAAGGGGGACAGCCAGCTCCTACGAGCAGTACTTC
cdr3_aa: CASSLRGTASSYEQYF

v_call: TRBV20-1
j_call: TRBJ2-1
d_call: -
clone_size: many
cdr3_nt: TGCAGTGCTAGGAAGCGGAACTCCTACAATGAGCAGTTCTTC
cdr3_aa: CSARKRNSYNEQFF

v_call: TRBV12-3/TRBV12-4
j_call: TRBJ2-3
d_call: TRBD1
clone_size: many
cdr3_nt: TGTGCCAGCAGCATTACAGGGGAGCGCACAGATACGCAGTATTTT
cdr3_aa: CASSITGERTDTQYF

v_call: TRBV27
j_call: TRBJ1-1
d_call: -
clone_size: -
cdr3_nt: TGTGCCAGCAGTTTAAGGGGGGCCTGGACTGAAGCTTTCTTT
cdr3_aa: CASSLRGAWTEAFF